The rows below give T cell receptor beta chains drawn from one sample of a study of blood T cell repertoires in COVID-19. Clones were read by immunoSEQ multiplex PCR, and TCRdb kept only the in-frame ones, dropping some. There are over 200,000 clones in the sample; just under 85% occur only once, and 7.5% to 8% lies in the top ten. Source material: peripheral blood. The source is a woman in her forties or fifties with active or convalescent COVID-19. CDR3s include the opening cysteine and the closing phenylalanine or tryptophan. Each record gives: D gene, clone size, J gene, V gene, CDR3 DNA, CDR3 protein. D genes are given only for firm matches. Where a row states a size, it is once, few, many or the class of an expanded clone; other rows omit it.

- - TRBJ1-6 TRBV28 TGTGCCAGCAGCCGGGGCGGACTAAATTCACCCCTCCACTTT CASSRGGLNSPLHF
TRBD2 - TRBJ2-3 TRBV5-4 TGTGCCAGCAGCTTAGGACTAGCGGGGTTGGCAGATACGCAGTATTTT CASSLGLAGLADTQYF
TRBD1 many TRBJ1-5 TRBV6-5 TGTGCCAGCAGCCTGGACAGGGGCAATCAGCCCCAGCATTTT CASSLDRGNQPQHF
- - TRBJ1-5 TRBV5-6 TGTGCCAGCAGCTTGGGTACAGGGAATCAGCCCCAGCATTTT CASSLGTGNQPQHF
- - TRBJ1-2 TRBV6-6 TGTGCCAGCAGTTACTCTGGCGGCGGGGATGGCTACACCTTC CASSYSGGGDGYTF
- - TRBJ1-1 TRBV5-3 TGTGCCAGAAGCTTGTGGGGGACGGAAACTTCAGGCCCAGGGGTCACTGAAGCTTTCTTT CARSLWGTETSGPGVTEAFF
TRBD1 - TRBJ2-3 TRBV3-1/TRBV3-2 TGTGCCAGCAGCCAAGGGACAGGGTGGGATACGCAGTATTTT CASSQGTGWDTQYF
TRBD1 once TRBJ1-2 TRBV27 TGTGCCAGCAGTTCTCACAGGGGCGCGGGTGATGGCTACACCTTC CASSSHRGAGDGYTF
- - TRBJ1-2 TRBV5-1 TGCGCCAGCAGCGCAGGGGACCGCTATGGCTACACCTTC CASSAGDRYGYTF
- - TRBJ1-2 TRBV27 TGTGCCAGCAGTCTAAGGGGGGGGTATGGCTACACCTTC CASSLRGGYGYTF
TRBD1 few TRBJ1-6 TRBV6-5 TGTGCCAGCAGTACCCTTGGACAGGGGAATTCACCCCTCCACTTT CASSTLGQGNSPLHF
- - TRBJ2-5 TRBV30 TGTGCCTGGAACAACCTTGGGACTCAACAAGAGACCCAGTACTTC CAWNNLGTQQETQYF
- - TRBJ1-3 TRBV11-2 TGTGCCAGCAGCTTGGGGGCCTCTGGAAACACCATATATTTT CASSLGASGNTIYF
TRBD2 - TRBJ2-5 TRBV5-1 TGCGCCAGCAGCTCAGGACTAGCGGGAGTGATAGAGACCCAGTACTTC CASSSGLAGVIETQYF
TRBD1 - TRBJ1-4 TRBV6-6 TGTGCCAGCAGTTACCGGGACAGACTTAATGAAAAACTGTTTTTT CASSYRDRLNEKLFF
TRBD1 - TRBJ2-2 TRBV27 TGTGCCAGCAGCCCCGGGACAGGGGAAGCCGGGGAGCTGTTTTTT CASSPGTGEAGELFF
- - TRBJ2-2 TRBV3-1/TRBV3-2 TGTGCCAGCAGCCAAGAGAAACTCCCCCTGAGCACCGGGGAGCTGTTTTTT CASSQEKLPLSTGELFF
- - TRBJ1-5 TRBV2 TGTGCCAGCAGTAAGGAGCTTCGGAGGAGCAATCAGCCCCAGCATTTT CASSKELRRSNQPQHF
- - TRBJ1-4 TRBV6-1 TGTGCCAGCAGTGAAGCGAGGATTTCCGGGACTCCCGAAAAACTGTTTTTT CASSEARISGTPEKLFF
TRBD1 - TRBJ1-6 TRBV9 TGTGCCAGCAGCGCTGGGACAGGGGGTTCACCCCTCCACTTT CASSAGTGGSPLHF
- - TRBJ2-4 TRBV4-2 TGTGCCAGCAGCCAAGATCGCCTTAGCGACATTCAGTACTTC CASSQDRLSDIQYF